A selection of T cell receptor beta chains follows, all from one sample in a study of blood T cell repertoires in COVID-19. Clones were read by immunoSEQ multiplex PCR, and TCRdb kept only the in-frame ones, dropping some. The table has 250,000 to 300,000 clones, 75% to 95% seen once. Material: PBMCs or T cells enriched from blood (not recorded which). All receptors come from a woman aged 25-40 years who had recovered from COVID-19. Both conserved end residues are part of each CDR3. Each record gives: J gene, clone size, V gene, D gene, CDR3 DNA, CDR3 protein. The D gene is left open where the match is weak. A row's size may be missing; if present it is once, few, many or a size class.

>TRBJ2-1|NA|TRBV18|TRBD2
TGTGCCAGCTCACCATCGGGACTAGCGGGAGGGGTTGAGCAGTTCTTC
CASSPSGLAGGVEQFF
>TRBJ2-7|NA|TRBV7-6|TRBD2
TGTGCCAGCAGCTTAGAGGCTAGCGGGTCCTACGAGCAGTACTTC
CASSLEASGSYEQYF
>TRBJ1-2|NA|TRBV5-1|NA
TGCGCCAGCAGCTTGGGAGTAGACAAGGTGGCTGGCTACACCTTC
CASSLGVDKVAGYTF
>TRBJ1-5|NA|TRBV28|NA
TGTGCCAGCAGTTTATGGGCAGGGCAGGGAAGCAATCAGCCCCAGCATTTT
CASSLWAGQGSNQPQHF
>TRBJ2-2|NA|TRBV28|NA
TGTGCCAGCAGTGGGGCTGGGAACACCGGGGAGCTGTTTTTT
CASSGAGNTGELFF
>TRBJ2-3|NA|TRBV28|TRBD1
TGTGCCAGCAGTTTACTACAGGGGGCCGGCACAGATACGCAGTATTTT
CASSLLQGAGTDTQYF
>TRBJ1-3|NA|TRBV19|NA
TGTGCCAGTACGGGCAGGGACTCTGGAAACACCATATATTTT
CASTGRDSGNTIYF
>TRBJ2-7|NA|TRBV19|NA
TGTGCCAGTAGTCCTTCCGGAGACGGCTCCTACGAGCAGTACTTC
CASSPSGDGSYEQYF
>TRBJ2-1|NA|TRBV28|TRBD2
TGTGCCAGCAGCCCCCCCGGACTAGCAGAGTACAATGAGCAGTTCTTC
CASSPPGLAEYNEQFF
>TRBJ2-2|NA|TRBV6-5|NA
TGTGCCAGCAGTTACTACTCCGCCGGGGAGCTGTTTTTT
CASSYYSAGELFF
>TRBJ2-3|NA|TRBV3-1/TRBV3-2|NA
TGTGCCAGCAGCCAAGCAAGCGGCACAGATACGCAGTATTTT
CASSQASGTDTQYF
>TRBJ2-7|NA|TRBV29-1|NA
TGCAGCGGTACTAGCCCGCGCGGCGAGCAGTACTTC
CSGTSPRGEQYF
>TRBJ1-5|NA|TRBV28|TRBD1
TGTGCCAGCAGTTTCGGGACAGGGGTTCAGCCCCAGCATTTT
CASSFGTGVQPQHF
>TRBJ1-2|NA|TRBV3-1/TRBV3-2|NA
TGTGCCAGCAGCCAAGACCAGGGTAACTATGGCTACACCTTC
CASSQDQGNYGYTF
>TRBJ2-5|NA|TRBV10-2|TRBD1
TGCGCCAGCAGTGTTACAGGGGATCAAGAGACCCAGTACTTC
CASSVTGDQETQYF
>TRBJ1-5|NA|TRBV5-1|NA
TGCGCCAGCAGCTCCCCGAACTATGAAAGAGGGAGTTTAAATCAGCCCCAGCATTTT
CASSSPNYERGSLNQPQHF
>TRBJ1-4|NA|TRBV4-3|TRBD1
TGCGCCAGCAGCCAGGGGGGACAGGGGGTAAATGAAAAACTGTTTTTT
CASSQGGQGVNEKLFF
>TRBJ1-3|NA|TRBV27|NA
TGTGCCAGCAGTGATACAGGGCGGGGAAACACCATATATTTT
CASSDTGRGNTIYF
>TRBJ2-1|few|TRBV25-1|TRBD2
TGTGCCAGCAGTGAATTTGGTAGCGGGGGGGACAATGAGCAGTTCTTC
CASSEFGSGGDNEQFF
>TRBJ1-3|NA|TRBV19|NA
TGTGCCAGTAGTATAGAGGGCTTGGGCTCTGGAAACACCATATATTTT
CASSIEGLGSGNTIYF
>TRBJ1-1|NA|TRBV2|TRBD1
TGTGCCAGCAGCCTTCGGACAGGAAACACTGAAGCTTTCTTT
CASSLRTGNTEAFF
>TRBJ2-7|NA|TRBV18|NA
TGTGCCAGCTCACCACCATCCCAGGCCTACGAGCAGTACTTC
CASSPPSQAYEQYF
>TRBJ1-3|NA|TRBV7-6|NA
TGTGCCAGCAGCTTAGAGGGACAAGGCTCTGGAAACACCATATATTTT
CASSLEGQGSGNTIYF
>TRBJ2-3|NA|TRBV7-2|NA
TGTGCCAGCAGCTTAGCTCTGTATGATACGCAGTATTTT
CASSLALYDTQYF
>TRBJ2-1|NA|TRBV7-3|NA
TGTGCCAGCAGCTTATCTCGCGGGAACAATGAGCAGTTCTTC
CASSLSRGNNEQFF
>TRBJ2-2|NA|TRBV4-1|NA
TGCGCCAGCAGCCCAATCACAGGTGCCGGGGAGCTGTTTTTT
CASSPITGAGELFF
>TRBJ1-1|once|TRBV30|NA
TGTGCCTGGAGCGCCCTAAGTATCACTGAAGCTTTCTTT
CAWSALSITEAFF
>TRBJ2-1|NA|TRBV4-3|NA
TGCGCCAGCAGCCAAGAGCGGCGGGTGGCGCAGTTCTTC
CASSQERRVAQFF
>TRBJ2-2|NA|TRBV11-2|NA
TGTGCCAGCAGCTTGCGTTACACCGGGGAGCTGTTTTTT
CASSLRYTGELFF
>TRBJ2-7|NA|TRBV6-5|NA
TGTGCCAGCGTGGGAGGTTACTCCTACGAGCAGTACTTC
CASVGGYSYEQYF
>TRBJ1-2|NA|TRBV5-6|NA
TGTGCCAGCAGCTTCCGGTCCTCCCACTATGGCTACACCTTC
CASSFRSSHYGYTF
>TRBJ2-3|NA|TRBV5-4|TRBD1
TGTGCCAGCAGCCCCCGGGACAGGGGGATAGATACGCAGTATTTT
CASSPRDRGIDTQYF
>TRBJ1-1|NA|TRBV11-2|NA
TGTGCCAGCAGTCTGAGGGGGTCGGTAGCTTTCTTT
CASSLRGSVAFF
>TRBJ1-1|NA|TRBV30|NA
TGTGCCTGGACCCCAAGGAGGGGTACTAACACTGAAGCTTTCTTT
CAWTPRRGTNTEAFF
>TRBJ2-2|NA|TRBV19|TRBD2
TGTGCCAGCCGCGCGGTGGGGACTAGCGCCGGGGAGCTGTTTTTT
CASRAVGTSAGELFF
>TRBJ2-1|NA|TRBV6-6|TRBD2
TGTGCCAGCAGTTTAAACGGGAGGGTATACAATGAGCAGTTCTTC
CASSLNGRVYNEQFF
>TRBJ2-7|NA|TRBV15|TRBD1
TGTGCCACCAGCAGTTGGACAGGGGGCAAAGAGCAGTACTTC
CATSSWTGGKEQYF
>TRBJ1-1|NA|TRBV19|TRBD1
TGTGCCAGTAGTGGAGGGCAGGGGGTGTCCAACACTGAAGCTTTCTTT
CASSGGQGVSNTEAFF
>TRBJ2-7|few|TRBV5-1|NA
TGCGCCAGCAGCTCTGGACAGACCTACGAGCAGTACTTC
CASSSGQTYEQYF
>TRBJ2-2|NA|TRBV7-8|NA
TGTGCCAGCAGGGAGCTGGGTTATTCCGGGGAGCTGTTTTTT
CASRELGYSGELFF
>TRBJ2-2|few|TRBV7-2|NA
TGTGCCAGCAGCTCGACACCCTTGCGAGACACCGGGGAGCTGTTTTTT
CASSSTPLRDTGELFF
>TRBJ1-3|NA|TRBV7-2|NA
TGTGCCAGCAGCTTATCAGACAGATCGAGCTCTGGAAACACCATATATTTT
CASSLSDRSSSGNTIYF
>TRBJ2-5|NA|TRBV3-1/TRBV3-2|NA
TGTGCCAGCAGCCAACTCCCCTGTCCCGGCAGCGGAGATAGAGAGACCCAGTACTTC
CASSQLPCPGSGDRETQYF
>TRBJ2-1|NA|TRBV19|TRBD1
TGTGCCACGGGGACAGTAAGCAATGAGCAGTTCTTC
CATGTVSNEQFF
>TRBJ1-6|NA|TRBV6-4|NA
TGTGCCAGCAGGAAGACGGAGAATTCACCCCTCCACTTT
CASRKTENSPLHF
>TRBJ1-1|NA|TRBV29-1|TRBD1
TGCAGCGTTACAGGGGCCACTGAAGCTTTCTTT
CSVTGATEAFF
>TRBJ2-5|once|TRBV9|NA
TGTGCCAGCAGCGTAGGGGTGGGGGCCTGGCAAGAGACCCAGTACTTC
CASSVGVGAWQETQYF
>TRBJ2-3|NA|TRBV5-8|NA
TGTGCCAGCAGCGGGGGGGGCCGACCGGGAGATACGCAGTATTTT
CASSGGGRPGDTQYF
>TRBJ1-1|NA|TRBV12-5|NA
TGTGCTAGTGGTCTTCGAGGGAGCACTGAAGCTTTCTTT
CASGLRGSTEAFF
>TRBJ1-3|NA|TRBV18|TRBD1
TGTGCCAGCTCACTAAAACAGGGGGCGAAATACTCATCTGGAAACACCATATATTTT
CASSLKQGAKYSSGNTIYF
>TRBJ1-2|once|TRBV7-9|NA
TGTGCCAGCAGCTTAGAGTCAGGTTACTATGGCTACACCTTC
CASSLESGYYGYTF
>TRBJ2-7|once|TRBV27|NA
TGTGCCAGCAGTTTTGGGGCCTCCTACGAGCAGTACTTC
CASSFGASYEQYF
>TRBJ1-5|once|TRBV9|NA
TGTGCCAGCAGCCGAACAGCTAGCAATCAGCCCCAGCATTTT
CASSRTASNQPQHF
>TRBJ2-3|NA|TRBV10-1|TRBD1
TGCGCCAGCAGTAGGACAGGACAATCTAGCACAGATACGCAGTATTTT
CASSRTGQSSTDTQYF
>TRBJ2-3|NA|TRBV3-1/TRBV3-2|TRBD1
TGTGCCAGCAGCCCCTCGCACAGGGGGGCAGATACGCAGTATTTT
CASSPSHRGADTQYF
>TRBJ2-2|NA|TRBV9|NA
TGTGCCTCCCAGCGAGAATCCCTCGCTCGCGGGGAGCTGTTTTTT
CASQRESLARGELFF
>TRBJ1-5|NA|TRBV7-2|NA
TGTGCCAGCAGCTCTCATCCGGGGAGTAGCCGGTCCCAGCATTTT
CASSSHPGSSRSQHF
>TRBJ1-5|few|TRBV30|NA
TGTGCCTGGAGTAGAGACTCGGCAAGCAATCAGCCCCAGCATTTT
CAWSRDSASNQPQHF
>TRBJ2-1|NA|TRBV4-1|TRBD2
TGCGCCAGCAGCCAAGATTATTTAGGGGCGGTAGCGGGAGGTAATGAGCAGTTCTTC
CASSQDYLGAVAGGNEQFF